This T cell receptor beta chain was identified during a study of blood T cell repertoires in COVID-19. Study context: From T cells, B-cell-depleted T cells, or PBMCs came the material, which was cDNA or gDNA.

A note on this clone: Other nucleotide sequences in the sample specify the same CDR3.

Here immunoSEQ multiplex PCR was the method, and the copy in TCRdb shows in-frame clones only, minus some. The table shows roughly 110,000 clones, with 70% to 90% occurring only once. This CDR3 has 14 residues. V was shortened by 0 bases and J by 1 base, with 7 bases between the two germline ends. CDR1 and CDR2 from the germline V gene are SGHDT and YYEEEE. The chain combines TRBV5-6 with TRBJ1-1, with unresolved D. The sequenced sample consisted of peripheral blood. This sequence was found in a man in his fifties with active or convalescent COVID-19. CDR3 coding DNA: TGTGCCAGCAGCTTGGCTCCGGGGAACACTGAAGCTTTCTTT. This encodes CASSLAPGNTEAFF.